This TCR beta chain was sequenced for a study of OX40 agonist ivuxolimab in advanced cancers. Study at large: Patients were given ivuxolimab, an antibody that agonizes OX40 (CD134). Every patient in dose escalation had hepatocellular carcinoma, melanoma, renal cell or head and neck cancer.

Blood was sampled at baseline, cycle 4 day 1, and cycle 7 day 1. Germline-derived CDR1 and CDR2 are MDHEN and SYDVKM. The CDR3 loop spans 20 amino acids. The V segment lost 2 bases and the J segment 2 bases; nucleotides outside the gene matches: 11. Measured with immunoSEQ multiplex PCR; TCRdb has only the in-frame clones, and not every one. The sample holds 50,000 to 70,000 clones, 83% seen once. This clonotype originated in an adult with an advanced solid tumor such as melanoma, head and neck, liver or kidney cancer. The sample was CD4+ or CD8+ T cells sorted from blood, taken in a trial of the OX40 agonist ivuxolimab. The rearrangement links TRBV28 to TRBJ2-3; 15 bases are a match to TRBD2. The CDR3 nucleotides are TGTGCCAGCAGTTTACTTGGCGGGACTAGCGGGGGGCGAACCACAGATACGCAGTATTTT. This encodes CASSLLGGTSGGRTTDTQYF.